The 27 T cell receptor beta chains below were found in one sample sequenced in a study of blood T cell repertoires in COVID-19. Profiling relied on immunoSEQ multiplex PCR, and the TCRdb table lists in-frame clones only, not all of them. The sample includes 50,000 to 60,000 clones, about 83% of them seen just once. The sequencing sample was made of peripheral blood. These receptor sequences come from a man in his forties with acute or convalescent COVID-19.

This clone has only one observation. V usage is TRBV25-1 and J usage is TRBJ2-7, with 10 bases matching TRBD2. The CDR3 is made up of 16 amino acids. Germline lookup yields CDR1 MGHDK and CDR2 SYGVNS. Germline trimming cut 0 bases from V and 4 bases from J; bases unmatched to any gene: 6. Here the CDR3 DNA reads TGTGCCAGCAGTGAATATTCCAGCGGGAGGGCGTACGAGCAGTACTTC. Translated, it gives CASSEYSSGRAYEQYF.

CDR3 DNA sequence: TGTGCCAGCACCTGGACTAGCGGGGTGAACACCGGGGAGCTGTTTTTT. Its protein product is CASTWTSGVNTGELFF. The genes are TRBV7-9 and TRBJ2-2, with 12 bases identical to TRBD2. The CDR3 spans 16 residues. Germline CDR1 SEHNR, CDR2 FQNEAQ (reference sequence). The V gene end was trimmed by 7 bases and the J gene end by 1 base; junction bases not matched to a gene: 4.

This chain links TRBV7-6 with TRBJ2-2, with 8 bases that match TRBD1. This CDR3 has 18 residues. The V gene end was trimmed by 5 bases and the J gene end by 4 bases; junction bases not matched to a gene: 15. The V gene's germline CDR1 is SGHVS and CDR2 FNYEAQ. CDR3 sequence (DNA): TGTGCCAGCAGCGCTTTAAGAACCTCAGGGGGCTTCACCGGGGAGCTGTTTTTT. It specifies CASSALRTSGGFTGELFF.

The chain couples TRBV7-8 to TRBJ2-5; 8 bases align to TRBD1. Germline CDR1 and CDR2: SGHVS and FQNEAQ. The V gene end was trimmed by 0 bases and the J gene end by 1 base; junction bases not matched to a gene: 7. This CDR3 is 17 amino acids long. The CDR3 region is CASSLAGTGHRQETQYF. CDR3 nucleotides: TGTGCCAGCAGCTTAGCCGGGACAGGACATCGCCAAGAGACCCAGTACTTC.

This chain uses TRBV5-1 with TRBJ1-5, with D hard to call. V lost 4 bases to trimming and J lost 4 bases, with 12 bases between them. Germline loops: CDR1 SGHRS, CDR2 YFSETQ. CDR3 length: 14 amino acids. The CDR3 loop reads CASSPGRENQPQHF. Here the CDR3 DNA reads TGCGCCAGCAGCCCTGGGAGGGAGAATCAGCCCCAGCATTTT. Variable domain in full (rest from reference TRBV5-1 and TRBJ1-5): KAGVTQTPRYLIKTRGQQVTLSCSPISGHRSVSWYQQTPGQGLQFLFEYFSETQRNKGNFPGRFSGRQFSNSRSEMNVSTLELGDSALYLCASSPGRENQPQHFGDGTRLSIL.

This chain uses TRBV10-3 with TRBJ1-6, with 8 bases identical to TRBD1. Germline-derived CDR1 and CDR2 are ENHRY and SYGVKD. This CDR3 is 14 amino acids long. V shed 7 bases, J shed 5 bases, and the junction held 4 bases outside the gene matches. The CDR3 DNA reads as TGTGCCATCACCCGGGACAGGAATAATTCACCCCTCCACTTT. Its translation is CAITRDRNNSPLHF.

V usage is TRBV5-1 and J usage is TRBJ2-7; 8 nucleotides line up with TRBD1. The germline V gene encodes CDR1 SGHRS and CDR2 YFSETQ. Trimming removed 4 bases from V and 7 bases from J; junction bases left unmatched: 19. The CDR3 is 17 residues long. The CDR3 bases are TGCGCCAGCAGCGTCCGGGACAGGTCTATCTCACCTAGGGAGCAGTACGTC. Translated, it gives CASSVRDRSISPREQYV.

The chain has TRBV6-5 and TRBJ1-1, with D uncertain. In germline, CDR1 is MNHEY, CDR2 SVGAGI. This CDR3 region has 15 residues. V lost 0 bases and J 1 base, leaving 9 bases between the germline ends. The CDR3 is CASSYSRRANTEAFF. DNA for the CDR3: TGTGCCAGCAGTTACTCTCGGAGGGCGAACACTGAAGCTTTCTTT.

This chain uses TRBV2 with TRBJ2-4; TRBD1 aligns across 8 bases. The CDR3 totals 13 residues. Germline CDR1 SNHLY, CDR2 FYNNEI. V dropped 8 bases and J dropped 11; count of bases not matched to a gene: 11. In DNA, the CDR3 is TGTGCCAGCCATTTAGGACAGGGAAATCTTCAGTACTTC. It is translated as CASHLGQGNLQYF.

The chain couples TRBV30 to TRBJ1-5; 8 bases match TRBD1. CDR3 length equals 14 residues. V was clipped by 2 bases and J by 6 bases; unmatched bases: 6. Germline assignment: CDR1 GTSNPN and CDR2 SVGIG (reference sequence). CDR3 protein: CAWSSGQGIQPQHF. The CDR3 bases are TGTGCCTGGAGTAGTGGACAGGGAATTCAGCCCCAGCATTTT.

The chain recombines TRBV6-4 with TRBJ2-3; perhaps TRBD1 as D (6 bases). Between the trimmed V and J ends, which lost 5 bases and 3 bases, there was a span of 12 bases. The CDR3 has 14 residues. Germline CDR1 and CDR2: MRHNA and SNTAGT. The CDR3 here is CASSLQGWTDTQYF. The CDR3 region has the DNA TGTGCCAGCAGTCTACAGGGCTGGACAGATACGCAGTATTTT.

The chain is built from TRBV27 and TRBJ2-1; 8 bases map to TRBD2. CDR3 length: 16 amino acids. V lost 6 bases and J lost 7; bases outside the gene matches: 14. Germline CDR1 reads MNHEY; CDR2 reads SMNVEV (reference sequence). The CDR3: CASRPPGLGPKNEQFF. The DNA for the CDR3 is TGTGCCAGCAGGCCTCCGGGACTAGGACCTAAGAATGAGCAGTTCTTC.

This chain joins TRBV5-5 and TRBJ2-1; D unresolved. The CDR3 length is 13 residues. Germline values: CDR1 SGHKS, CDR2 YYEKEE (reference sequence). V was pared by 0 bases and J by 3 bases, with 4 bases between. CDR3 sequence reads: CASSLDSYNEQFF. CDR3 nucleotide sequence: TGTGCCAGCAGCTTGGACAGCTACAATGAGCAGTTCTTC.

This clone was found once. V is TRBV6-6 and J is TRBJ1-1, with a tentative D call TRBD1 (5 bases). Germline V CDR1 and CDR2: MNHNY, SVGAGI (reference sequence). The V and J ends lost 6 bases and 1 base respectively, with 15 bases between them. The CDR3 runs 15 residues. CDR3 coding DNA: TGTGCCAGCAGCCCGGCAGGGTCAGAGAACACTGAAGCTTTCTTT. Translated, it gives CASSPAGSENTEAFF.

This chain links TRBV28 with TRBJ1-1; 7 nucleotides agree with TRBD1. There are 14 residues in the CDR3. Germline V gene sequence: CDR1 MDHEN, CDR2 SYDVKM. V shed 5 bases, J shed 4 bases, and the junction held 7 bases outside the gene matches. In nucleotides, the CDR3 is TGTGCCAGCAGTGTCCGACAGGGTGGCACTGAAGCTTTCTTT. Translation: CASSVRQGGTEAFF.

This clone appeared a few times. The chain carries TRBV11-2 and TRBJ1-2; D is ambiguous. V was shortened by 5 bases and J by 0 bases, with 10 bases between the two germline ends. There are 14 residues in the CDR3. Germline V gene lookup returns CDR1 SGHAT and CDR2 FQNNGV. CDR3 sequence reads: CASSRTDSNYGYTF. The CDR3 nucleotides are TGTGCCAGCAGCCGGACGGACTCTAACTATGGCTACACCTTC.

The V call is TRBV5-8, the J call TRBJ1-2; D remains ambiguous. Germline CDR1 SGHTS, CDR2 YDEGEE. This CDR3 spans 14 amino acids. V lost 2 bases, J lost 0 bases, and 8 bases lay in between. For the CDR3, the DNA is TGTGCCAGCAGCTTCCAGTCGACTAACTATGGCTACACCTTC. Translating gives CASSFQSTNYGYTF.

This clone appeared a few times. The rearrangement joins TRBV2 to TRBJ1-6; unclear D gene. Germline V gene lookup returns CDR1 SNHLY and CDR2 FYNNEI. This CDR3 region has 13 residues. Deletions cut 6 bases from V and 3 bases from J, with 6 bases between. The chain's CDR3 is CASRGNYNSPLHF. CDR3 nucleotide sequence: TGTGCCAGCAGGGGCAACTATAATTCACCCCTCCACTTT.

The chain couples TRBV5-1 to TRBJ1-5; the D is unclear. Deletions cut 1 base from V and 6 bases from J, with 11 bases between. Looked up from germline, CDR1 is SGHRS and CDR2 is YFSETQ. The CDR3 consists of 14 residues. CDR3 nucleotide sequence: TGCGCCAGCAGCTTGACAGCTGACGGTCAGCCCCAGCATTTT. Residues: CASSLTADGQPQHF.

The chain uses TRBV24-1 and TRBJ2-1, with 9 bases lining up with TRBD2. Germline V gene lookup returns CDR1 KGHDR and CDR2 SFDVKD. J was trimmed by 2 bases and V by 3 bases; bases with no gene match: 4. There are 16 residues in the CDR3. The CDR3 DNA is TGTGCCACCAGTGATCCGCTAGCGGGGCCCTACAATGAGCAGTTCTTC. It codes for CATSDPLAGPYNEQFF.

The chain employs TRBV5-6 and TRBJ2-5, with TRBD2 matching 8 bases. Germline V gives CDR1 SGHDT, CDR2 YYEEEE. The CDR3 spans 18 residues. V shed 2 bases, J shed 1 base, and the junction held 13 bases outside the gene matches. CDR3: CASSLLIVAGGRQETQYF. DNA for the CDR3: TGTGCCAGCAGCTTATTAATAGTTGCGGGGGGCCGCCAAGAGACCCAGTACTTC.

The CDR3 reads CASSYPTGREETQYF. In DNA form, the CDR3 reads TGTGCCAGCAGTTACCCGACAGGAAGGGAAGAGACCCAGTACTTC. V and J are TRBV6-6 and TRBJ2-5; TRBD1 might be the D (6 bases). There are 15 residues in the CDR3. Trimming stripped 2 bases from V and 3 bases from J, with 13 bases between. The germline CDR1 and CDR2 sequences are MNHNY and SVGAGI (reference sequence).

V gene TRBV30 combines with J gene TRBJ1-3; D remains ambiguous. V shed 4 bases and J shed 0 bases, with 10 bases lying between them. Germline values: CDR1 GTSNPN, CDR2 SVGIG (reference sequence). This CDR3 is 14 amino acids long. DNA for the CDR3: TGTGCCTGGATATGGAGGTCCTCTGGAAACACCATATATTTT. This codes for CAWIWRSSGNTIYF.

The rearrangement links TRBV19 to TRBJ2-7; D might be TRBD2 (5 bases). V gave up 3 bases and J gave up 4 bases, with 13 bases separating them. Germline assignment: CDR1 LNHDA and CDR2 SQIVND (reference sequence). The CDR3 totals 14 residues. Written as DNA, the CDR3 is TGTGCCAGTAGTATTTATTTCTCGGGGTACGAGCAGTACTTC. It is translated as CASSIYFSGYEQYF.

V is TRBV2 and J is TRBJ1-3; the D gene is possibly TRBD1 (6 bases). This CDR3 region has 14 residues. Trimming shortened V by 6 bases and J by 0 bases, and 9 bases separated the two germline ends. Germline V gene sequence: CDR1 SNHLY, CDR2 FYNNEI. CDR3 sequence reads: CASRTGHSGNTIYF. In DNA form, the CDR3 reads TGTGCCAGCAGGACAGGTCACTCTGGAAACACCATATATTTT.

The chain combines TRBV7-2 with TRBJ2-3; D may be TRBD1 or TRBD2 (5 bases each). The CDR3 is 14 amino acids. Per germline, CDR1 SGHTA and CDR2 FQGNSA. The germline V and J ends were trimmed by 5 bases and 6 bases, with 15 bases remaining between them. DNA for the CDR3: TGTGCCAGCAGCCTAGGGGCCCGAGGGGATACGCAGTATTTT. Translated, it gives CASSLGARGDTQYF.

The chain has TRBV30 and TRBJ1-1; D might be TRBD1 (5 bases). Trimming pared 5 bases from V and 2 bases from J, leaving 27 bases between. The germline CDR1 and CDR2 sequences are GTSNPN and SVGIG (reference sequence). The CDR3 contains 18 residues. CDR3 sequence reads: CAWGPAERSRRTNTEAFF. The CDR3 coding sequence is TGTGCCTGGGGCCCAGCTGAGAGGTCGAGACGGACAAACACTGAAGCTTTCTTT. Together with reference TRBV30 and TRBJ1-1, the CDR3 gives the full variable domain: SQTIHQWPATLVQPVGSPLSLECTVEGTSNPNLYWYRQAAGRGLQLLFYSVGIGQISSEVPQNLSASRPQDRQFILSSKKLLLSDSGFYLCAWGPAERSRRTNTEAFFGQGTRLTVV.